This T cell receptor (beta chain) was recovered during a study of cytomegalovirus exposure and HLA in healthy donors. Study results and caveats: In vitro testing confirmed three CMV-associated chains as specific for CMV antigens. The authors excluded some V segments, including TRBV6-2 and TRBV6-3, as indistinguishable.

The germline V and J ends were trimmed by 4 bases and 3 bases, with 16 bases remaining between them. Germline V gene data show CDR1 as MGHRA and CDR2 as YSYEKL. The CDR3 runs to 15 residues. Worth noting for this clone: The antigen is unknown.

With 60 Vbeta and 13 Jbeta primers, the PCR was carried out. Generated by immunoSEQ multiplex PCR, the TCRdb table keeps only in-frame clones and is missing some. The sample lists about 250,000 clones, just over 70% seen once, with under 3% in the top ten. This sequence joins TRBV4-1 and TRBJ2-7; D perhaps matches TRBD1 (6 bases). The sequence derives from a female donor in good health and CMV-seronegative. The sequenced material came from PBMCs. The CDR3 is CASSPTGYLFYEQYF. The DNA of the CDR3 is TGCGCCAGCAGCCCTACAGGGTATCTGTTCTACGAGCAGTACTTC.